A selection of T cell receptor beta chains follows, all from one sample in a study of T cells and copy number aberrations in small-cell lung cancer. Measured with immunoSEQ multiplex PCR; TCRdb has only the in-frame clones, and not every one. Among roughly 1,200 clones, approximately 83% were seen once, and the ten largest hold approximately 5%. The sample comprised tumor tissue. Source of these receptors: a woman aged 45-65 years with small cell lung cancer. Both conserved end residues are part of each CDR3. Fields, in order: V gene, J gene, D gene, clone size, CDR3 protein, CDR3 DNA. D genes are given only for firm matches. Clone size, where shown, is once, few, many, or a class for clones that have expanded.

TRBV7-6	TRBJ2-5	TRBD2	NA	CASSLKELALMETQYF	TGTGCCAGCAGCCTCAAGGAACTAGCGCTGATGGAGACCCAGTACTTC
TRBV5-1	TRBJ1-1	NA	NA	CASREGQLNTEAFF	TGCGCCAGCAGAGAGGGACAACTGAACACTGAAGCTTTCTTT
TRBV7-8	TRBJ1-2	NA	NA	CASSPGSQRGGYTF	TGTGCCAGCAGCCCAGGGAGCCAGAGGGGTGGCTACACCTTC
TRBV12-5	TRBJ2-3	NA	NA	CASGLAPALPAYF	TGTGCTAGTGGTTTGGCACCCGCCCTGCCGGCGTATTTT
TRBV6-1	TRBJ2-7	TRBD2	NA	CASSKGGVYEQYF	TGTGCCAGCAGCAAGGGAGGGGTCTACGAGCAGTACTTC
TRBV5-1	TRBJ2-2	TRBD2	NA	CASSRTSGSLAGELFF	TGCGCCAGCAGCCGAACTAGCGGGAGTTTGGCCGGGGAGCTGTTTTTT
TRBV27	TRBJ1-4	NA	NA	CASRTTGSRSEKLFF	TGTGCCAGCAGGACGACCGGGAGCCGTAGTGAAAAACTGTTTTTT
TRBV14	TRBJ2-1	TRBD2	few	CASSQFPQRDYEQFF	TGTGCCAGCAGCCAATTTCCCCAGCGGGACTATGAGCAGTTCTTC
TRBV19	TRBJ1-1	NA	NA	CASRLRDTEAFF	TGTGCCAGTAGGCTCCGGGACACTGAAGCTTTCTTT
TRBV5-1	TRBJ2-2	NA	NA	CASSFDGVNTGELFF	TGCGCCAGCAGCTTTGACGGGGTAAACACCGGGGAGCTGTTTTTT
TRBV9	TRBJ2-1	TRBD2	NA	CASTEGTSGSFEQFF	TGTGCCAGCACCGAAGGGACTAGCGGGAGTTTTGAGCAGTTCTTC
TRBV5-1	TRBJ1-1	NA	once	CASSFGAGDKTEAFF	TGCGCCAGCAGCTTCGGGGCCGGGGATAAGACTGAAGCTTTCTTT
TRBV15	TRBJ2-1	NA	NA	CATSMLRNEQFF	TGTGCCACCAGCATGTTGAGGAATGAGCAGTTCTTC
TRBV5-4	TRBJ2-5	NA	few	CAMWTTQETQYF	TGTGCCATGTGGACTACCCAAGAGACCCAGTACTTC
TRBV23-1	TRBJ2-7	NA	NA	CASSQSYSLEPYEQYF	TGCGCCAGCAGTCAATCGTACAGTCTGGAGCCCTACGAGCAGTACTTC
TRBV6-1	TRBJ2-7	TRBD2	NA	CASSEVLGSGKTYEQYF	TGTGCCAGCAGTGAGGTCTTAGGGAGCGGGAAAACCTACGAGCAGTACTTC
TRBV6-5	TRBJ2-5	NA	NA	CASSYSTQGETQYF	TGTGCCAGCAGTTACTCGACACAGGGAGAGACCCAGTACTTC
TRBV14	TRBJ2-5	TRBD2	NA	CASSQEWREDPGETQYF	TGTGCCAGCAGCCAAGAGTGGCGGGAGGATCCTGGGGAGACCCAGTACTTC
TRBV6-5	TRBJ2-3	NA	NA	CASSFHGRGGTDTQYF	TGTGCCAGCAGTTTCCACGGGAGAGGAGGCACAGATACGCAGTATTTT
TRBV10-2	TRBJ1-1	NA	NA	CASTEPRVGGGGEAFF	TGCGCCAGCACCGAGCCGAGGGTTGGGGGCGGGGGTGAAGCTTTCTTT
TRBV7-3	TRBJ2-2	NA	NA	CASSSMEPNGELFF	TGTGCCAGCAGCTCAATGGAACCAAATGGGGAGCTGTTTTTT
TRBV6-4	TRBJ2-1	TRBD2	few	CASSQLRGNEQFF	TGTGCCAGCAGTCAGCTGCGGGGGAATGAGCAGTTCTTC
TRBV27	TRBJ2-3	TRBD2	NA	CASRAGLAGGIRTDTQYF	TGTGCCAGCAGGGCGGGACTAGCGGGAGGGATTAGGACAGATACGCAGTATTTT
TRBV9	TRBJ2-1	TRBD2	NA	CASSVLASGSTEQFF	TGTGCCAGCAGCGTATTGGCTAGCGGGAGTACTGAGCAGTTCTTC
TRBV6-5	TRBJ1-2	NA	NA	CASSHGATAYGYTF	TGTGCCAGCAGCCACGGAGCGACGGCCTATGGCTACACCTTC
TRBV20-1	TRBJ1-1	NA	NA	CSASPGTEAFF	TGCAGTGCTAGCCCAGGAACTGAAGCTTTCTTT
TRBV5-6	TRBJ1-1	NA	NA	CASSEIEHRFGNTEAFF	TGTGCCAGCAGCGAGATAGAACACAGGTTCGGTAACACTGAAGCTTTCTTT
TRBV5-1	TRBJ2-7	TRBD1	NA	CASSRGQGVVEQYF	TGCGCCAGCAGCCGCGGACAGGGGGTGGTCGAGCAGTACTTC
TRBV6-6	TRBJ1-2	NA	NA	CASSLTTGNYGYTF	TGTGCCAGCAGTTTAACTACAGGGAACTATGGCTACACCTTC
TRBV7-6	TRBJ2-3	NA	NA	CASSLLVSTDTQYF	TGTGCCAGCAGCCTCCTAGTGTCCACAGATACGCAGTATTTT
TRBV7-7	TRBJ2-3	TRBD2	NA	CASSELAGGPTDTQYF	TGTGCCAGCAGCGAATTAGCGGGAGGGCCTACAGATACGCAGTATTTT
TRBV7-3	TRBJ2-5	TRBD1	NA	CASSSNRGPQETQYF	TGTGCCAGCAGCTCGAACAGGGGACCCCAAGAGACCCAGTACTTC
TRBV2	TRBJ2-1	TRBD2	NA	CASTRIASGRPGAVYNEQFF	TGTGCCAGCACCCGAATCGCTAGCGGGAGGCCCGGAGCCGTTTACAATGAGCAGTTCTTC
TRBV30	TRBJ2-7	TRBD1	NA	CALSPRTGSPYEQYF	TGTGCCTTGAGTCCCCGGACAGGAAGTCCCTACGAGCAGTACTTC
TRBV5-5	TRBJ2-5	TRBD1	NA	CASSTGTVQETQYF	TGTGCCAGCAGCACCGGGACAGTCCAAGAGACCCAGTACTTC
TRBV13	TRBJ2-2	NA	NA	CASSLRERRRSDTGELFF	TGTGCCAGCAGCTTAAGGGAAAGGAGGCGATCGGACACCGGGGAGCTGTTTTTT
TRBV10-1	TRBJ1-1	TRBD1	once	CASSIGTVFENTEAFF	TGCGCCAGCAGCATCGGGACAGTCTTCGAGAACACTGAAGCTTTCTTT
TRBV18	TRBJ2-5	NA	NA	CASSPLDREETQYF	TGTGCCAGCTCACCACTTGACCGTGAAGAGACCCAGTACTTC
TRBV6-1	TRBJ2-2	TRBD1	once	CASKDRPANTGELFF	TGTGCCAGCAAGGACAGGCCGGCGAACACCGGGGAGCTGTTTTTT
TRBV6-1	TRBJ1-5	NA	NA	CASKTVPEYNQPQHF	TGTGCCAGCAAGACTGTGCCGGAGTACAATCAGCCCCAGCATTTT
TRBV7-3	TRBJ2-3	TRBD1	NA	CASSEQGGADTQYF	TGTGCCAGCAGCGAACAGGGGGGAGCAGATACGCAGTATTTT
TRBV18	TRBJ1-2	NA	once	CASSPSRSPYGYTF	TGTGCCAGCTCACCAAGCAGGTCCCCTTATGGCTACACCTTC
TRBV20-1	TRBJ1-2	NA	NA	CSARQGNGYTF	TGCAGTGCTAGACAGGGGAATGGCTACACCTTC
TRBV18	TRBJ2-5	NA	NA	CASSPGSPTQYF	TGTGCCAGCTCACCAGGTTCTCCGACCCAGTACTTC
TRBV7-2	TRBJ2-7	NA	NA	CASSSGLSYYEQYF	TGTGCCAGCAGTTCCGGACTCTCTTACTACGAGCAGTACTTC
TRBV13	TRBJ2-2	NA	NA	CASSLFPAQSAGELFF	TGTGCCAGCAGCTTATTTCCGGCCCAGAGTGCCGGGGAGCTGTTTTTT
TRBV7-9	TRBJ1-1	TRBD1	once	CASSLRQGGWGTEAFF	TGTGCCAGCAGCCTCCGGCAGGGGGGTTGGGGCACTGAAGCTTTCTTT
TRBV30	TRBJ1-2	NA	NA	CAWSEQDRNYGYTF	TGTGCCTGGAGTGAACAGGACAGAAACTATGGCTACACCTTC
TRBV5-1	TRBJ2-3	NA	NA	CASSSGRIYTDTQYF	TGCGCCAGCAGCTCGGGACGGATTTACACAGATACGCAGTATTTT
TRBV10-1	TRBJ2-1	TRBD1	NA	CASSLDRVEQFF	TGCGCCAGCAGCCTGGACAGGGTGGAGCAGTTCTTC
TRBV28	TRBJ1-1	NA	few	CASWERGDTEAFF	TGTGCCAGCTGGGAGAGGGGGGACACTGAAGCTTTCTTT
TRBV14	TRBJ2-4	NA	NA	CASSRADRLAKNIQYF	TGTGCCAGCAGCCGAGCCGACAGATTAGCCAAAAACATTCAGTACTTC